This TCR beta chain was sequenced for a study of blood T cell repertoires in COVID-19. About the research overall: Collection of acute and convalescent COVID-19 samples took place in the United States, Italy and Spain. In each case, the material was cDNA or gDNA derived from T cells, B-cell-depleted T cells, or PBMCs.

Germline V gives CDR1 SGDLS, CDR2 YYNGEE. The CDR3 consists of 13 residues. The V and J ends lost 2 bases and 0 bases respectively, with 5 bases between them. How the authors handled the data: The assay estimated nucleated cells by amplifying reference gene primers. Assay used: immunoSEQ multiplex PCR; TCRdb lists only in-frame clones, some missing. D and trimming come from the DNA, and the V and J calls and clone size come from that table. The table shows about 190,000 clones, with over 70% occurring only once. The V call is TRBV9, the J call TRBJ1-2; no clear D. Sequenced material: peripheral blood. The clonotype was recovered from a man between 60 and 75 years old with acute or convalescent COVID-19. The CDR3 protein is CASSVQANYGYTF. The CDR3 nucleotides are TGTGCCAGCAGCGTGCAGGCTAACTATGGCTACACCTTC.